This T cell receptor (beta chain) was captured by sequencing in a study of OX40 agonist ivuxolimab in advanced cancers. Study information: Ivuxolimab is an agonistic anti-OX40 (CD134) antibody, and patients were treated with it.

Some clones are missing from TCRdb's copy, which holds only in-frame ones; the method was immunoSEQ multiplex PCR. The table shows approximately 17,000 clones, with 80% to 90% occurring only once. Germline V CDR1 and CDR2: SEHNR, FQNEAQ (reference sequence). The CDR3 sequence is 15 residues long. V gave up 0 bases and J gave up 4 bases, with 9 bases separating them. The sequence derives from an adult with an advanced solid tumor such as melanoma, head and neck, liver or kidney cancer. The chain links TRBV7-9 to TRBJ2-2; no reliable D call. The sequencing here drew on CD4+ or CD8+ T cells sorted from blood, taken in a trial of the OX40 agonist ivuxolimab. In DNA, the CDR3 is TGTGCCAGCAGCTTAGCAGGGTTAGGCACCGGGGAGCTGTTTTTT. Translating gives CASSLAGLGTGELFF.